The present T cell receptor beta chain was sequenced within a study of blood T cell repertoires in COVID-19. Turning to the study itself: T cells, B-cell-depleted T cells, or PBMCs provided the cDNA or gDNA that served as material.

Only in-frame clones appear in the TCRdb table, and some are missing; sequencing was by immunoSEQ multiplex PCR. This sample carries approximately 160,000 clones, roughly 84% of them seen once, and the ten largest clones take roughly 15%. This clone was seen only a few times. Germline V lookup: CDR1 LGHDT, CDR2 YNNKEL (reference sequence). The V end was cut by 4 bases, the J end by 4 bases, with 17 bases between. There are 15 residues in the CDR3. The TCR comes from a man aged 18 to 35 with active or convalescent COVID-19. Sequencing used peripheral blood. This chain uses TRBV3-1 (or the pseudogene TRBV3-2) with TRBJ2-7, with a tentative D call TRBD1 (6 bases). CDR3 region: CASSRDIGPRYEQYF. CDR3 sequence (DNA): TGTGCCAGCAGCCGGGACATTGGGCCTCGGTACGAGCAGTACTTC.